The T cell receptor beta chain under discussion was sequenced for a study of blood T cell repertoires in COVID-19. Overall study: The analysed material was cDNA or gDNA that came from T cells, B-cell-depleted T cells, or PBMCs.

Patients of the Seattle cohort, enrolled during active infection, were followed longitudinally. The protocol was immunoSEQ multiplex PCR, while the TCRdb copy is restricted to in-frame clones and leaves out a portion. Here the sample spans 150,000 to 200,000 clones, roughly 87% being singletons. There are 16 residues in the CDR3. Losses at the gene ends were 4 bases for V and 3 bases for J; bases not matched to a gene: 11. In germline, CDR1 is LGHDT, CDR2 YNNKEL (reference sequence). The chain combines TRBV3-1 (or the pseudogene TRBV3-2) with TRBJ1-1; 7 bases match TRBD1. The sample comprised peripheral blood. The origin of this receptor is a woman aged 70-85 years with COVID-19, enrolled during active disease. The CDR3 DNA follows: TGTGCCAGCAGCCCCCTCCCGACAGGGTGGGACACTGAAGCTTTCTTT. This codes for CASSPLPTGWDTEAFF.